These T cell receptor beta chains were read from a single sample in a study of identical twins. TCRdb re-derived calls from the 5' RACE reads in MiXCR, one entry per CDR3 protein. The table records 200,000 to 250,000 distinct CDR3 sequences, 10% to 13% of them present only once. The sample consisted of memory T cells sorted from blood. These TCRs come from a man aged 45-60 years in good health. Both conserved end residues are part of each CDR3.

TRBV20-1	CSALRQADSNQPQHF
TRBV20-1	CSASAYGTPSIAKNIQYF
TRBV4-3	CASSQAGGGTTNEKLFF
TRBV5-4	CASSLTGKYNEQFF
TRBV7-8	CASSLVDRGYEQYF
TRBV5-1	CASSSVAGGPSTGELFF
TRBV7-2	CASSLGGTAEKLFF
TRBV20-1	CSASSGLAGNTGELFF
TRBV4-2	CASRRGDEQFF
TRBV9	CASSVGPGNHEQYF
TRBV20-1	CSARPRDRGFGYTF
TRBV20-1	CSARDQGSYGYTF
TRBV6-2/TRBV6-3	CASSYKGQIITGELFF
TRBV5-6	CASRDPRGYNEQFF
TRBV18	CASSQMSGTFYGYTF
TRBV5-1	CASSAETVSGNTIYF
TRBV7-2	CASSPTTYNEQFF
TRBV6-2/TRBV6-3	CASSYLQGRTFYEQYF
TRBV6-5	CASSDLREQYF
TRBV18	CASSPLRTSGNSNEQFF
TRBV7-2	CASSSDRDYQPQHF
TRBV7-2	CASSPGPGQGNEKLFF
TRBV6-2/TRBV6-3	CASSPGLSYNEQFF
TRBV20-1	CSAGTGNQPQHF
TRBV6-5	CASRRLNYGYTF
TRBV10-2	CASTRMGQSSYNEQFF
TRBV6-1	CASMGRGTYEQYF
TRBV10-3	CAIMGQATYEQYF
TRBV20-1	CSARDVLAGGPYEQYF
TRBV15	CATSRDEVGGYTF
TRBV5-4	CASGVAGISGGELFF
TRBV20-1	CSAPDIQNTEAFF
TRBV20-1	CSARDPGGDTQYF
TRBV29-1	CSVEEKPTSGRRNTGELFF
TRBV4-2	CASTRGGVDEQFF
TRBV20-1	CSAEGGETQYF
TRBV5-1	CASSLGQNNEKLFF
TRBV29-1	CSVRDRAFDYGYTF
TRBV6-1	CASSGQGYYNSPLHF
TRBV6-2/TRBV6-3	CASNHPVQGRMNTEAFF
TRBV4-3	CASSQGAGDRIYEQYF
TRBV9	CASSPNRGLGYTF
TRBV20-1	CSASHERSTDTQYF
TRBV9	CASSAVVGQSSPLHF
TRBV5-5	CASSVGSGYEQYF
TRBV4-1	CASSRLAGGSYNEQFF
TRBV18	CASSPSGTGELFF
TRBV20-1	CSASNGPFYNEQFF
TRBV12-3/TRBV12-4	CASSLDLQPQHF
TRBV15	CATSRRAVDTQYF
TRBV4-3	CASSQDIVGGAGDTQYF
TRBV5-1	CASSLGEEETQYF
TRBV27	CASSHPTGVNTGELFF
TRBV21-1	CASSVFQKGNTEAFF
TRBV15	CATSRGGTGLDYTF
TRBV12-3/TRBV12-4	CASSSWTGVSGANVLTF
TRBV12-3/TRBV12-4	CASSHHGETQYF
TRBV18	CASSTGGILTGELFF
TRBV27	CASSLKWGPYEQYF